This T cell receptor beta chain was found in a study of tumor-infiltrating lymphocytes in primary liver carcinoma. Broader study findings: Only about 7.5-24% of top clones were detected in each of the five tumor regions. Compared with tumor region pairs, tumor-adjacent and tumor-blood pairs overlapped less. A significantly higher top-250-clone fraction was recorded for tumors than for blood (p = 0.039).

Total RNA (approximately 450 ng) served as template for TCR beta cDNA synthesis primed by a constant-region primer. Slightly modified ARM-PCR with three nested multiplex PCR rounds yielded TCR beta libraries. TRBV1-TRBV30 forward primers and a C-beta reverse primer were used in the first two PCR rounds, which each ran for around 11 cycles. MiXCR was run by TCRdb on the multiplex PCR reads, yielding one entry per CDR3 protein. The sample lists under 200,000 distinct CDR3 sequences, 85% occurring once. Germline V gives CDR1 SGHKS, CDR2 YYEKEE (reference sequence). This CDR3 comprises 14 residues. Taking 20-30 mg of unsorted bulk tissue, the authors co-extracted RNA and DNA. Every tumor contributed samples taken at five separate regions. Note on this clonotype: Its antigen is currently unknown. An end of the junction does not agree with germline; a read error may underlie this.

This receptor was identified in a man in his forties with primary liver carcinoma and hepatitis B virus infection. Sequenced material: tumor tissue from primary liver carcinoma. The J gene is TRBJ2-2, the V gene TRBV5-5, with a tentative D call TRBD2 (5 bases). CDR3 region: CARSFNLNTGELFF. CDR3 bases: TGTGCCAGGAGCTTTAACCTAAACACCGGGGAACTGTTTTTT. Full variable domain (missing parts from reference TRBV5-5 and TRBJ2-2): DAGVTQSPTHLIKTRGQQVTLRCSPISGHKSVSWYQQVLGQGPQFIFQYYEKEERGRGNFPDRFSARQFPNYSSELNVNALLLGDSALYLCARSFNLNTGELFFGEGSRLTVL.